The next 24 T cell receptor beta chains were all read from a single sample in a study of cytomegalovirus exposure and HLA in healthy donors. The primer mix had 60 Vbeta and 13 Jbeta primers. Here immunoSEQ multiplex PCR was the method, and the copy in TCRdb shows in-frame clones only, minus some. The sample carries roughly 110,000 clones, 76% recorded once. Input material: PBMCs. Receptor source: a man younger than 30 in good health and CMV-seronegative.

The gene calls are TRBV13 and TRBJ2-5; possible D gene TRBD2, 6 bases. Germline assignment: CDR1 PRHDT and CDR2 FYEKMQ (reference sequence). V was clipped by 5 bases and J by 4 bases, with 14 bases between them. The CDR3 is 14 amino acids. The CDR3: CASSTRAGGETQYF. The CDR3 nucleotides read TGTGCCAGCAGCACCCGCGCCGGGGGAGAGACCCAGTACTTC.

The rearrangement links TRBV7-2 to TRBJ2-1; D uncertain. Germline assignment: CDR1 SGHTA and CDR2 FQGNSA. The CDR3 sequence is 13 residues long. V shed 5 bases and J shed 9 bases, with 14 bases lying between them. The CDR3, as DNA: TGTGCCAGCAGCCCTAATCTCTTTTTTGAGCAGTTCTTC. Its translation is CASSPNLFFEQFF. The whole variable domain, remainder taken from reference TRBV7-2 and TRBJ2-1, is GAGVSQSPSNKVTEKGKDVELRCDPISGHTALYWYRQSLGQGLEFLIYFQGNSAPDKSGLPSDRFSAERTGGSVSTLTIQRTQQEDSAVYLCASSPNLFFEQFFGPGTRLTVL.

The J gene is TRBJ1-5, the V gene TRBV15, with a possible D match to TRBD1 (5 bases). The germline gives CDR1 LNHNV, CDR2 YYDKDF (reference sequence). Trimming took off 0 bases at V and 0 bases at J, with 6 bases between the two ends. The CDR3 covers 15 residues. The CDR3 coding sequence is TGTGCCACCAGCAGAGACAGGGCTAGCAATCAGCCCCAGCATTTT. Protein sequence: CATSRDRASNQPQHF.

This clone came up a few times. V is TRBV6-1 and J is TRBJ2-2; the match to TRBD1 covers 8 bases. The J segment lost 6 bases and the V segment lost 1 base, leaving 7 bases of the junction unmatched. CDR3 length equals 16 residues. In germline, CDR1 is MNHNS, CDR2 SASEGT. This chain's CDR3 is CASSEVPRGLAGELFF. In DNA, the CDR3 is TGTGCCAGCAGTGAAGTACCCAGGGGGCTCGCCGGGGAGCTGTTTTTT.

The chain employs TRBV6-1 and TRBJ1-2; D unclear. CDR1 is MNHNS, CDR2 SASEGT, per germline. The length of the CDR3 is 14 residues. Between the trimmed V and J ends, which lost 5 bases and 0 bases, there was a span of 10 bases. CDR3: CASSPGLSNYGYTF. The DNA for the CDR3 is TGTGCCAGCAGTCCTGGACTCTCTAACTATGGCTACACCTTC.

The chain uses TRBV5-8 and TRBJ1-1; D is unclear. Germline values: CDR1 SGHTS, CDR2 YDEGEE. The V end was cut by 2 bases, the J end by 4 bases, with 15 bases between. The CDR3 has 15 amino acids. This chain's CDR3 is CASSFDRGRGTEAFF. The CDR3 region has the DNA TGTGCCAGCAGCTTTGATCGGGGAAGAGGCACTGAAGCTTTCTTT.

In its sample, this clone was seen a few times. At one of its ends the junction is not consistent with the germline gene, which may arise from a read error. The CDR3 is CASSQAGFQEVIF. As DNA, the CDR3 is TGCGCCAGCAGCCAAGCGGGCTTCCAGGAGGTGATCTTT. This chain connects TRBV4-1 to TRBJ1-1; the D is unclear. Germline values: CDR1 MGHRA, CDR2 YSYEKL. The CDR3 contains 13 residues.

Details on this clone: An end of the junction differs from the germline gene, which may be a read error. The J gene is TRBJ1-1, the V gene TRBV15, with D possibly being TRBD1 (5 bases). Germline V CDR1 and CDR2: LNHNV, YYDKDF (reference sequence). The CDR3 covers 14 residues. The chain's CDR3 is CATRAWGRDTGAFF. CDR3 bases: TGTGCCACCAGAGCCTGGGGGAGGGATACTGGAGCTTTCTTT. Drawing the rest from reference TRBV15 and TRBJ1-1, the complete variable domain is DAMVIQNPRYQVTQFGKPVTLSCSQTLNHNVMYWYQQKSSQAPKLLFHYYDKDFNNEADTPDNFQSRRPNTSFCFLDIRSPGLGDTAMYLCATRAWGRDTGAFFGQGTRLTVV.

The V call is TRBV15, the J call TRBJ2-3, with D possibly TRBD2 on 6 matching bases. Trimming removed 9 bases from V and 5 bases from J, with 24 bases in between. The V gene's germline CDR1 is LNHNV and CDR2 YYDKDF (reference sequence). The CDR3 is 16 amino acids. The CDR3 loop reads CATEGPGLGGRDTQYF. In DNA form, the CDR3 reads TGTGCCACGGAGGGCCCGGGACTGGGGGGTCGAGATACGCAGTATTTT.

The genes are TRBV5-1 and TRBJ2-3; 8 bases align to TRBD1. V lost 3 bases, J lost 2 bases, and 8 bases stayed unmatched. This CDR3 is 16 amino acids long. The germline CDR1 and CDR2 sequences are SGHRS and YFSETQ. The DNA for the CDR3 is TGCGCCAGCAGCTCCCTGACAGGGGCTCCCACAGATACGCAGTATTTT. Translating gives CASSSLTGAPTDTQYF.

For this clone: In this CDR3 the conserved last residue, phenylalanine or tryptophan, is missing, so a read error is likely. The chain is built from TRBV6-4 and TRBJ1-6, with no clear D. V was trimmed by 3 bases and J by 0 bases, leaving 3 bases between them. Germline CDR1 is MRHNA and CDR2 is SNTAGT. CDR3 length: 14 residues. The chain's CDR3 is CASSENSYNSPLHL. The CDR3 coding sequence is TGTGCCAGCAGTGAAAACTCCTATAATTCACCCCTCCACCTT.

J is TRBJ1-1 and V is TRBV29-1; the D is unclear. CDR3 size: 16 residues. Germline CDR1 is SQVTM and CDR2 is ANQGSEA. Trimming pared 3 bases from V and 1 base from J, leaving 18 bases between. CDR3 coding DNA: TGCAGCGTTGAGCGGGTTGGTCAAGGCTGGAACACTGAAGCTTTCTTT. Residues: CSVERVGQGWNTEAFF.

V and J are TRBV5-1 and TRBJ2-1; 7 positions match TRBD2. From germline, CDR1 is SGHRS and CDR2 YFSETQ. The CDR3 length is 14 residues. Trimming removed 7 bases from V and 7 bases from J; junction bases left unmatched: 11. The CDR3: CASASPAGVNEQFF. Written as DNA, the CDR3 is TGCGCCAGCGCCTCCCCGGCGGGGGTAAATGAGCAGTTCTTC.

This rearrangement joins TRBV7-6 to TRBJ1-3, with 7 bases that match TRBD1. CDR1 and CDR2 from the germline V gene are SGHVS and FNYEAQ. This CDR3 has 16 amino acids. After removal of 5 bases from V and 4 bases from J, the junction contained 11 bases not matched to a gene. The DNA for the CDR3 is TGTGCCAGCAGCCCCTACCAGGGGGGCTTCGGAAACACCATATATTTT. Encoded protein: CASSPYQGGFGNTIYF.

J is TRBJ2-4 and V is TRBV19; 10 bases are shared with TRBD2. CDR1 is LNHDA and CDR2 is SQIVND in the germline V gene (reference sequence). The CDR3 has 15 residues. Trimming cost V 6 bases and J 5 bases; bases outside gene matches: 7. The chain's CDR3 is CASSLGLANENIQYF. For the CDR3, the DNA is TGTGCCAGTAGCCTGGGACTAGCGAACGAAAACATTCAGTACTTC.

The V call is TRBV5-1, the J call TRBJ2-5; TRBD1 is a possible D gene (6 bases). The V and J ends lost 7 bases and 2 bases respectively, with 18 bases between them. CDR3 length equals 15 residues. The germline V gene encodes CDR1 SGHRS and CDR2 YFSETQ. In DNA, the CDR3 is TGCGCCAGCGCCAAGGGGGACACCAGACAAGAGACCCAGTACTTC. Amino acid sequence: CASAKGDTRQETQYF.

The chain recombines TRBV19 with TRBJ2-7, with 10 positions matching TRBD1. Germline V gene sequence: CDR1 LNHDA, CDR2 SQIVND (reference sequence). The CDR3 is made up of 19 amino acids. V dropped 4 bases and J dropped 5; count of bases not matched to a gene: 20. The CDR3 loop is CASSKQPTGGVCGFHEQYF. For the CDR3, the DNA is TGTGCCAGTAGTAAACAACCGACAGGGGGCGTTTGTGGGTTCCACGAGCAGTACTTC.

The chain carries TRBV11-2 and TRBJ2-7; D is unclear. Germline loops: CDR1 SGHAT, CDR2 FQNNGV. This CDR3 contains 14 residues. V was shortened by 5 bases and J by 0 bases, with 11 bases between the two germline ends. The CDR3 region has the DNA TGTGCCAGCAGCCCCTCCTCTAACTCCTACGAGCAGTACTTC. It codes for CASSPSSNSYEQYF.

The V and J genes are TRBV7-2 and TRBJ1-2, with D tentatively TRBD1 (5 bases). The germline V gene has CDR1 SGHTA and CDR2 FQGNSA. Trimming shortened V by 0 bases and J by 8 bases, and 13 bases separated the two germline ends. This CDR3 region has 14 residues. The CDR3 DNA follows: TGTGCCAGCAGCTTAGCCCCCGGGGGGGACGGCTACACCTTC. This translates into CASSLAPGGDGYTF.

The CDR3 DNA sequence: TGTGCTGTCGGGACCTACGAGCAGTACTTC. Amino acids: CAVGTYEQYF. This chain connects TRBV6-1 to TRBJ2-7, with D possibly TRBD2 on 5 matching bases. This CDR3 contains 10 residues. Per germline, CDR1 MNHNS and CDR2 SASEGT.

The V and J genes are TRBV21-1 and TRBJ2-3; the table's D call, TRBD2, was not checked against the DNA. TRBV21-1 is reported as a pseudogene. The CDR3 runs 15 residues. The DNA for the CDR3 is TGTGCCAGCAGCCCACGGGGGGGGGTCACAGATACGCAGTATTTT. It codes for CASSPRGGVTDTQYF.

The genes are TRBV18 and TRBJ1-4, with unresolved D. The CDR3 has 13 amino acids. V gave up 3 bases and J gave up 5 bases, with 7 bases separating them. Germline V gene lookup returns CDR1 KGHSH and CDR2 LQKENI. CDR3 sequence (DNA): TGTGCCAGCTCACCCCAAGAGAATGAAAAACTGTTTTTT. Its protein product is CASSPQENEKLFF.

The gene calls are TRBV19 and TRBJ1-1; a possible D gene is TRBD1 (5 bases). V was shortened by 3 bases and J by 8 bases, with 19 bases between the two germline ends. The CDR3 spans 15 residues. In germline, CDR1 is LNHDA, CDR2 SQIVND (reference sequence). For the CDR3, the DNA is TGTGCCAGTAGTATTGAGGCAGGGAGGAGTTTAGAAGCTTTCTTT. This translates into CASSIEAGRSLEAFF.

The rearrangement joins TRBV7-2 to TRBJ1-6; D might be TRBD1 (5 bases). The CDR3 spans 19 residues. Germline CDR1 is SGHTA and CDR2 is FQGNSA. Trimming took off 2 bases at V and 5 bases at J, with 22 bases between the two ends. The CDR3 here is CASSLIARAAAINNSPLHF. The CDR3 DNA reads TGTGCCAGCAGCTTAATCGCCAGGGCAGCAGCGATAAATAATTCACCCCTCCACTTT.